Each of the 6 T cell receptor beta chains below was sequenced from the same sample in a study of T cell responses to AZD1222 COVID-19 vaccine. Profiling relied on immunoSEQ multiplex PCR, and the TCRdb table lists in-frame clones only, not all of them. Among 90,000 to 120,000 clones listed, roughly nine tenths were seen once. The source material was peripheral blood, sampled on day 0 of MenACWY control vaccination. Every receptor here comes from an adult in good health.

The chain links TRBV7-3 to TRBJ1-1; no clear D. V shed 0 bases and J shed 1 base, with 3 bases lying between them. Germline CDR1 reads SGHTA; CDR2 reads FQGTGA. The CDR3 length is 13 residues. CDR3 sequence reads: CASSLTPNTEAFF. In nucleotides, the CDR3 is TGTGCCAGCAGCTTAACACCGAACACTGAAGCTTTCTTT.

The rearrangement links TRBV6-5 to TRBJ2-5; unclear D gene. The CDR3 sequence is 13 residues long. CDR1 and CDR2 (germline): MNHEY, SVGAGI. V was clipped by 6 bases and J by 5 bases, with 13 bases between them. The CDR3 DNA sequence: TGTGCCAGCAGGTTGCCGGGTCGGGAGACCCAGTACTTC. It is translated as CASRLPGRETQYF.

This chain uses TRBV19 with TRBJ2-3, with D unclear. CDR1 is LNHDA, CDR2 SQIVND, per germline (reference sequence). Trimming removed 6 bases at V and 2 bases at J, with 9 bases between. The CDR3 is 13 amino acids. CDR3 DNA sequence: TGTGCCAGTAGCCCAGGCAACACAGATACGCAGTATTTT. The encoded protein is CASSPGNTDTQYF.

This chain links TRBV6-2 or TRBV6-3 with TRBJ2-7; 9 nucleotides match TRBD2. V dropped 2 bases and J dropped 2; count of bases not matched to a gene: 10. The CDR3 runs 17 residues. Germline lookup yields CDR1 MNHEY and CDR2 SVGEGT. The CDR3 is CASSYPSGSGGTYEQYF. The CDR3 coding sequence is TGTGCCAGCAGTTACCCCTCGGGGAGCGGGGGGACCTACGAGCAGTACTTC.

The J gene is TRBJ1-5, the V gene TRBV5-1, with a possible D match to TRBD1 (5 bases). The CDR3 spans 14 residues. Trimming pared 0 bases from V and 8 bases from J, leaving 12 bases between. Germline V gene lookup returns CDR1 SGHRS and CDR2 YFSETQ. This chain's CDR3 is CASSLGQPSEPQHF. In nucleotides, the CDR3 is TGCGCCAGCAGCTTGGGACAGCCCAGCGAGCCCCAGCATTTT. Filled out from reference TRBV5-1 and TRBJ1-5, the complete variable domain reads KAGVTQTPRYLIKTRGQQVTLSCSPISGHRSVSWYQQTPGQGLQFLFEYFSETQRNKGNFPGRFSGRQFSNSRSEMNVSTLELGDSALYLCASSLGQPSEPQHFGDGTRLSIL.

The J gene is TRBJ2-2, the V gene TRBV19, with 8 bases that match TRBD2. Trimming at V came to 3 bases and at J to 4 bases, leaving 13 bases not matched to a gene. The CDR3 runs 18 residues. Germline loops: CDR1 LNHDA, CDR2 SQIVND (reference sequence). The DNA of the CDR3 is TGTGCCAGTAGTATCGGTGGCTGGAGCGGGGGCCCCACCGGGGAGCTGTTTTTT. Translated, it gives CASSIGGWSGGPTGELFF.